Reported below is one T cell receptor (beta chain). These data originate in a study of blood T cell repertoires in COVID-19. For the study at large: COVID-19 samples, acute and convalescent, were from the United States, Italy and Spain.

Original methodology: Reference gene primer amplification gave estimated nucleated cell counts. Here immunoSEQ multiplex PCR was the method, and the copy in TCRdb shows in-frame clones only, minus some. V and J calls and clone size are copied from that table; D and trimming were computed from the DNA. This table holds more than 250,000 clones, 84% found once. The V gene lost 5 bases and the J gene lost 0 bases, with 13 bases spanning the gap. The V gene's germline CDR1 is SEHNR and CDR2 FQNEAQ (reference sequence). The CDR3 consists of 16 residues. The source of this sequence is a human donor in a cohort sampled during active COVID-19. The chain recombines TRBV7-9 with TRBJ2-2; D is ambiguous. The sequenced sample consisted of peripheral blood. The CDR3 here is CASSEKSVTNTGELFF. CDR3 nucleotides: TGTGCCAGCAGCGAGAAAAGTGTGACGAACACCGGGGAGCTGTTTTTT.